Below are 28 T cell receptor beta chains sequenced from a single sample in a study of cytomegalovirus exposure and HLA in healthy donors. This PCR relied on a set of 60 Vbeta primers and 13 Jbeta primers. Sequenced by immunoSEQ multiplex PCR; TCRdb stores in-frame clones only, minus some. The sample includes some 160,000 clones, 78% of them seen just once. Input material: PBMCs. The receptor set was obtained from a woman aged 40 to 49 in good health and CMV-seropositive.

The sample holds a few counts of this clone. CDR3 region: CASSSNHRNTEAFF. As DNA, the CDR3 is TGTGCCAGCAGCTCAAACCACAGGAACACTGAAGCTTTCTTT. This chain links TRBV7-2 with TRBJ1-1; D gene uncertain. Trimming pared 4 bases from V and 1 base from J, leaving 10 bases between. The length of the CDR3 is 14 residues. The germline gives CDR1 SGHTA, CDR2 FQGNSA.

The chain links TRBV14 to TRBJ2-2; D is ambiguous. Germline loops: CDR1 SGHDN, CDR2 FVKESK. Trimming stripped 1 base from V and 4 bases from J, with 4 bases between. The CDR3 is made up of 13 amino acids. CDR3 loop: CASSQGLTGELFF. The CDR3 coding sequence is TGTGCCAGCAGCCAAGGGCTCACCGGGGAGCTGTTTTTT.

The chain carries TRBV7-8 and TRBJ1-2; TRBD1 matches at 9 bases. Germline CDR1 SGHVS, CDR2 FQNEAQ. The trim removed 5 bases at V and 8 bases at J, leaving 18 bases unmatched. The CDR3 consists of 17 residues. CDR3 protein: CASSRGTGPTLTRGYTF. As DNA, the CDR3 is TGTGCCAGCAGCCGGGGGACAGGGCCAACACTTACTAGGGGCTACACCTTC.

The chain is built from TRBV4-1 and TRBJ2-7; D might be TRBD1 (6 bases). CDR3 length equals 13 residues. Trimming pared 4 bases from V and 2 bases from J, leaving 9 bases between. From germline, CDR1 is MGHRA and CDR2 YSYEKL. The CDR3 region has the DNA TGCGCCAGCAGCCGACAGGAAACCTACGAGCAGTACTTC. This gives the protein CASSRQETYEQYF.

V usage is TRBV5-1 and J usage is TRBJ2-5; TRBD2 agrees at 15 bases. Germline V gene sequence: CDR1 SGHRS, CDR2 YFSETQ. The V gene end was trimmed by 2 bases and the J gene end by 5 bases; junction bases not matched to a gene: 7. This CDR3 is built from 17 residues. The CDR3: CASSLGLAGGPGETQYF. DNA of the CDR3: TGCGCCAGCAGCTTAGGACTAGCGGGGGGGCCGGGTGAGACCCAGTACTTC.

Of note for this clone: It is unclear where the CDR3 begins or ends on the DNA, so no DNA is shown, and the CDR3 is as TCRdb lists it. This sequence joins TRBV10-3 and TRBJ1-5; the table's D gene call, TRBD1, was not cross checked with the DNA. Germline CDR1 and CDR2: ENHRY and SYGVKD. The CDR3 region is 15 residues in length, termini included. CDR3 residues: CATVAGQGGNQPQHF.

V usage is TRBV10-2 and J usage is TRBJ2-1; 9 nucleotides align to TRBD1. Germline V CDR1 and CDR2: WSHSY, SAAADI. Unmatched junction bases numbered 16, after V lost 8 bases and J lost 8 bases. This CDR3 has 16 amino acids. The CDR3: CASLRGQGAVDHEQFF. For the CDR3, the DNA is TGCGCCAGCCTCCGGGGACAGGGAGCGGTCGACCATGAGCAGTTCTTC.

This chain joins TRBV5-1 and TRBJ2-1; 8 positions agree with TRBD1. The V gene end was trimmed by 4 bases and the J gene end by 8 bases; junction bases not matched to a gene: 5. Germline values: CDR1 SGHRS, CDR2 YFSETQ. CDR3 length: 13 residues. This CDR3 reads CASSMTGVDEQFF. The CDR3 DNA is TGCGCCAGCAGCATGACAGGGGTCGATGAGCAGTTCTTC.

This chain connects TRBV7-2 to TRBJ2-7; D remains ambiguous. V was shortened by 1 base and J by 3 bases, with 7 bases between the two germline ends. There are 13 residues in the CDR3. CDR1 is SGHTA and CDR2 is FQGNSA in the germline V gene. The CDR3 coding sequence is TGTGCCAGCAGCTTAGGTCCCTACTACGAGCAGTACTTC. It codes for CASSLGPYYEQYF.

This chain links TRBV7-3 with TRBJ2-7; 11 bases fit TRBD2. The CDR3 spans 15 residues. The ends lost 5 bases at V and 1 base at J; junction bases unmatched: 4. Germline loops: CDR1 SGHTA, CDR2 FQGTGA. The CDR3 region is CASSPSSGGSYEQYF. CDR3 nucleotides: TGTGCCAGCAGCCCATCTAGCGGGGGGTCCTACGAGCAGTACTTC.

The V and J genes are TRBV5-1 and TRBJ2-1, with D perhaps matching TRBD1 (6 bases). The V and J ends lost 1 base and 0 bases respectively, with 8 bases between them. Germline assignment: CDR1 SGHRS and CDR2 YFSETQ. The CDR3 runs 15 residues. DNA for the CDR3: TGCGCCAGCAGCTTGCAGGGGAGCTCCTACAATGAGCAGTTCTTC. It translates to CASSLQGSSYNEQFF.

The chain has TRBV28 and TRBJ1-6; D unresolved. Trimming cost V 2 bases and J 10 bases, with 18 bases left between them. Per the germline V gene, CDR1 is MDHEN and CDR2 is SYDVKM. This CDR3 has 16 amino acids. The CDR3 loop reads CASSLIHRNSGSPLHF. The CDR3 nucleotides are TGTGCCAGCAGTTTAATCCACAGAAATTCTGGGTCACCCCTCCACTTT.

This chain uses TRBV10-3 with TRBJ2-1; D may be TRBD2 (6 bases). V dropped 5 bases and J dropped 6 bases, with 20 bases sitting between them. Per germline, CDR1 ENHRY and CDR2 SYGVKD. This CDR3 comprises 16 residues. The CDR3 nucleotides read TGTGCCATCAGTTCGACGAGCCCAACCGGGAGCAATGAGCAGTTCTTC. This encodes CAISSTSPTGSNEQFF.

This clone was detected only once. The rearrangement links TRBV7-9 to TRBJ2-7; D is possibly TRBD1 (6 bases). Trimming shortened V by 3 bases and J by 2 bases, and 11 bases separated the two germline ends. CDR3 length: 14 residues. Germline CDR1 is SEHNR and CDR2 is FQNEAQ (reference sequence). The CDR3 DNA reads as TGTGCCAGCAGCTTCCGGGACAATCCCTACGAGCAGTACTTC. As protein: CASSFRDNPYEQYF.

The chain uses TRBV28 and TRBJ1-4; 9 nucleotides agree with TRBD1. Trimming took 2 bases from V and 2 from J; bases not matched to a gene: 15. Germline V gene sequence: CDR1 MDHEN, CDR2 SYDVKM. This CDR3 has 20 amino acids. CDR3 residues: CASSLPKGQGVYSTNEKLFF. CDR3 coding DNA: TGTGCCAGCAGTTTACCCAAGGGACAGGGAGTGTATAGTACTAATGAAAAACTGTTTTTT. The full variable domain, in which reference TRBV28 and TRBJ1-4 provide the parts outside the CDR3, is DVKVTQSSRYLVKRTGEKVFLECVQDMDHENMFWYRQDPGLGLRLIYFSYDVKMKEKGDIPEGYSVSREKKERFSLILESASTNQTSMYLCASSLPKGQGVYSTNEKLFFGSGTQLSVL.

This clone was seen just once. This rearrangement joins TRBV27 to TRBJ2-6; TRBD2 matches at 8 bases. The germline V gene encodes CDR1 MNHEY and CDR2 SMNVEV (reference sequence). This CDR3 is built from 19 residues. Trimming cost V 8 bases and J 3 bases; bases outside gene matches: 18. The CDR3 reads CASRRESSGATGGANVLTF. In nucleotides, the CDR3 is TGTGCCAGCCGGAGAGAAAGTAGCGGGGCGACGGGTGGGGCCAACGTCCTGACTTTC.

V gene TRBV5-1 combines with J gene TRBJ2-7; D not resolved. Trimming removed 0 bases at V and 4 bases at J, with 8 bases between. Germline V gene lookup returns CDR1 SGHRS and CDR2 YFSETQ. The CDR3 is 13 amino acids. Here the CDR3 DNA reads TGCGCCAGCAGCTTGGCCGGGTTATACGAGCAGTACTTC. This encodes CASSLAGLYEQYF.

In this sample, this clone turned up a few times. The chain combines TRBV7-9 with TRBJ1-6, with 11 bases fitting TRBD1. CDR3 length: 14 amino acids. CDR1 is SEHNR, CDR2 FQNEAQ, per germline (reference sequence). J was trimmed by 9 bases and V by 5 bases; bases with no gene match: 3. The CDR3 DNA reads as TGTGCCAGCAGCCCCGGGACAGGGGGTTCACCCCTCCACTTT. Its protein product is CASSPGTGGSPLHF.

The V and J genes are TRBV9 and TRBJ2-3; TRBD1 aligns across 7 bases. The ends lost 4 bases at V and 5 bases at J; junction bases unmatched: 7. This CDR3 region has 14 residues. Germline V gives CDR1 SGDLS, CDR2 YYNGEE. CDR3 DNA sequence: TGTGCCAGCAGCCAAACAACAGGGGTAGATACGCAGTATTTT. Encoded protein: CASSQTTGVDTQYF. The entire variable domain, with the rest obtained from reference TRBV9 and TRBJ2-3, is as follows: DSGVTQTPKHLITATGQRVTLRCSPRSGDLSVYWYQQSLDQGLQFLIQYYNGEERAKGNILERFSAQQFPDLHSELNLSSLELGDSALYFCASSQTTGVDTQYFGPGTRLTVL.

The V gene is TRBV5-1, the J gene TRBJ1-5, with D hard to call. The germline gives CDR1 SGHRS, CDR2 YFSETQ. The CDR3 runs to 13 residues. V lost 5 bases, J lost 4 bases, and 10 bases lay in between. In DNA, the CDR3 is TGCGCCAGCAGTGTGGCTGTGAATCAGCCCCAGCATTTT. It translates to CASSVAVNQPQHF.

This clone was seen just once. Different DNA sequences within this sample yield the same CDR3. The rearrangement uses TRBV28 and TRBJ2-2; 9 positions agree with TRBD2. CDR3 length equals 14 residues. Germline V lookup: CDR1 MDHEN, CDR2 SYDVKM. The junction had 5 bases not matched to a gene; V was cut back by 7 bases and J by 5 bases. The DNA of the CDR3 is TGTGCCAGCAAGCGGGGGGAGGATACCGGGGAGCTGTTTTTT. Protein sequence: CASKRGEDTGELFF.

This clone was seen a few times. V is TRBV7-2 and J is TRBJ2-3; TRBD2 agrees at 10 bases. Germline CDR1 and CDR2: SGHTA and FQGNSA. The J segment lost 7 bases and the V segment lost 5 bases, leaving 6 bases of the junction unmatched. The CDR3 covers 14 residues. CDR3 DNA: TGTGCCAGCAGCCACGGGACTAGCGCAAATACGCAGTATTTT. Its protein is CASSHGTSANTQYF.

This clone was observed once. V gene TRBV9 combines with J gene TRBJ2-3; D perhaps matches TRBD1 (6 bases). The CDR3 has 16 amino acids. The ends were cut back, 0 bases at V and 1 base at J, with 12 bases in the middle. Per the germline V gene, CDR1 is SGDLS and CDR2 is YYNGEE. CDR3 coding DNA: TGTGCCAGCAGCGTAGGGATCAGGGGTGGCACAGATACGCAGTATTTT. Its translation: CASSVGIRGGTDTQYF.

The V gene is TRBV6-4, the J gene TRBJ1-2; 8 bases fit TRBD1. The CDR3 is 13 amino acids. Unmatched junction bases numbered 5, after V lost 6 bases and J lost 5 bases. Germline V lookup: CDR1 MRHNA, CDR2 SNTAGT. CDR3 DNA: TGTGCCAGCAGCGCCGGACAGGGATATGGCTACACCTTC. The encoded protein is CASSAGQGYGYTF.

V is TRBV19 and J is TRBJ1-2, with D possibly TRBD1 on 5 matching bases. This CDR3 is 11 amino acids long. Trimming pared 9 bases from V and 5 bases from J, leaving 10 bases between. Per germline, CDR1 LNHDA and CDR2 SQIVND (reference sequence). The CDR3 DNA sequence: TGTGCCAGCTCACGGGGGTATGGCTACACCTTC. Translated, it gives CASSRGYGYTF.

The chain carries TRBV5-6 and TRBJ1-6, with 10 bases lining up with TRBD1. Trimming at V came to 3 bases and at J to 0 bases, leaving 3 bases not matched to a gene. Germline assignment: CDR1 SGHDT and CDR2 YYEEEE. The CDR3 spans 17 residues. This chain's CDR3 is CASSWGQGSSYNSPLHF. DNA of the CDR3: TGTGCCAGCAGCTGGGGACAGGGGAGCTCCTATAATTCACCCCTCCACTTT.

The genes are TRBV7-2 and TRBJ2-7, with D maybe TRBD2 (6 bases). The CDR3 is 15 residues long. V was shortened by 4 bases and J by 1 base, with 14 bases between the two germline ends. In germline, CDR1 is SGHTA, CDR2 FQGNSA. The CDR3 region is CASSSRRGPSYEQYF. Here the CDR3 DNA reads TGTGCCAGCAGCTCCCGGCGGGGACCGTCCTACGAGCAGTACTTC.

The V gene is TRBV2, the J gene TRBJ1-2; a weak D match, TRBD1 (6 bases). V was trimmed by 5 bases and J by 3 bases, leaving 13 bases between them. The CDR3 covers 14 residues. Germline CDR1 and CDR2: SNHLY and FYNNEI. CDR3 nucleotide sequence: TGTGCCAGCAGTCTACAGGGTGGAGACTATGGCTACACCTTC. As protein: CASSLQGGDYGYTF.